This TCR beta chain comes out of a study of OX40 agonist ivuxolimab in advanced cancers. Trimming took off 6 bases at V and 5 bases at J, with 13 bases between the two ends. CDR1 MNHEY and CDR2 SMNVEV come from the germline V gene (reference sequence). The length of the CDR3 is 13 residues. The table came from immunoSEQ multiplex PCR; TCRdb's copy has only in-frame clones and leaves some out. The table lists about 79,000 clones, 90% of them singletons, with 0.25% to 0.35% in the top ten. The sample in question was CD4+ or CD8+ T cells sorted from blood, obtained in a trial of the OX40 agonist ivuxolimab. This chain uses TRBV27 with TRBJ2-5, with D hard to call. This clonotype was sampled from an adult with an advanced solid tumor such as melanoma, head and neck, liver or kidney cancer. This CDR3 is CASREYSDETQYF. In DNA, the CDR3 is TGTGCCAGCAGGGAATACTCCGACGAGACCCAGTACTTC.